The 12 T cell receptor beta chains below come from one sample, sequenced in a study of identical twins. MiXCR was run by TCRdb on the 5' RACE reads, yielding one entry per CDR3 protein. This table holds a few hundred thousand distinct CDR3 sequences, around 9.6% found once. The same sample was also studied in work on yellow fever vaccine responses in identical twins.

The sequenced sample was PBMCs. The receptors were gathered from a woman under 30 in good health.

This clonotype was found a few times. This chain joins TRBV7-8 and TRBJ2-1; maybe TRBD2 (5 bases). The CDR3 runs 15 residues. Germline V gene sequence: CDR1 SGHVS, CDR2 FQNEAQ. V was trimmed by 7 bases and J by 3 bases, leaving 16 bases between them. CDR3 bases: TGTGCCAGCACCCGTGGGAGTCTCGGCTACAATGAGCAGTTCTTC. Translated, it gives CASTRGSLGYNEQFF.

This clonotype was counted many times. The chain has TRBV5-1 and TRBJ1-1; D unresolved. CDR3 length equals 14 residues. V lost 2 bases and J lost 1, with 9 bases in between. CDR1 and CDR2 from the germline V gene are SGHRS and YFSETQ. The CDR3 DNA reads TGCGCCAGCAGCTTTGAAGACCCGAACACTGAAGCTTTCTTT. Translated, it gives CASSFEDPNTEAFF.

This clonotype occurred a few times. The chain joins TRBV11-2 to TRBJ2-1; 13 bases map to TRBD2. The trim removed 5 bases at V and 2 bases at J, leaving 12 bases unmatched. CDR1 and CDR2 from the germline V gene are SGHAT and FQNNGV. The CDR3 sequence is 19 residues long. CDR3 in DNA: TGTGCCAGCAGCGTCTCCGGGACTAGCGGGGTAGGACCCTACAATGAGCAGTTCTTC. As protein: CASSVSGTSGVGPYNEQFF.

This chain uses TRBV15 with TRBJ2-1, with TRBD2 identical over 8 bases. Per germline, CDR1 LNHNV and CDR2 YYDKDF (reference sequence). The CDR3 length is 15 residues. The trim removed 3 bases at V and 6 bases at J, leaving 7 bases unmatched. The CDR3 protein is CATSRGLEPTNEQFF. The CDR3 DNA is TGTGCCACCAGCAGGGGACTAGAGCCCACCAATGAGCAGTTCTTC. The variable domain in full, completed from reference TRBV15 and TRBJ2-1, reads DAMVIQNPRYQVTQFGKPVTLSCSQTLNHNVMYWYQQKSSQAPKLLFHYYDKDFNNEADTPDNFQSRRPNTSFCFLDIRSPGLGDTAMYLCATSRGLEPTNEQFFGPGTRLTVL.

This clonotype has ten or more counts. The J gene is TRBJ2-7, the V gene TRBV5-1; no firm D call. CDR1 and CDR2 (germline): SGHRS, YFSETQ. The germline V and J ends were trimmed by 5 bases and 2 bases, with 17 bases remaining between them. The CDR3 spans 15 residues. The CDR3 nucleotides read TGCGCCAGCAGGACGAGACCGGCTACCCCCTACGAGCAGTACTTC. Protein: CASRTRPATPYEQYF.

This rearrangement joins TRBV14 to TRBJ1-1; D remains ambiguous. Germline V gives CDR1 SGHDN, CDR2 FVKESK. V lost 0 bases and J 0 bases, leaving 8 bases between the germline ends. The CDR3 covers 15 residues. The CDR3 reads CASSQEGRMNTEAFF. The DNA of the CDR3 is TGTGCCAGCAGCCAAGAGGGCAGAATGAACACTGAAGCTTTCTTT.

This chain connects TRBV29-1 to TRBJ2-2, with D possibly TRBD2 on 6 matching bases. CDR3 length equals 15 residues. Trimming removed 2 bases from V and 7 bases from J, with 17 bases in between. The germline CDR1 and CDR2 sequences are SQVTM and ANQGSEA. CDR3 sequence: CSVESTTAGSGELFF. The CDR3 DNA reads TGCAGCGTTGAATCTACGACTGCCGGGAGCGGGGAGCTGTTTTTT.

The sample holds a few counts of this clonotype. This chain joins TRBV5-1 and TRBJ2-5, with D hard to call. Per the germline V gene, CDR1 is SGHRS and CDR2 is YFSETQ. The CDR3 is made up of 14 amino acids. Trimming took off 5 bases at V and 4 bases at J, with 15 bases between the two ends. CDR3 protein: CASSYGKGLETQYF. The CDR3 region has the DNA TGCGCCAGCAGTTATGGGAAGGGTCTAGAGACCCAGTACTTC.

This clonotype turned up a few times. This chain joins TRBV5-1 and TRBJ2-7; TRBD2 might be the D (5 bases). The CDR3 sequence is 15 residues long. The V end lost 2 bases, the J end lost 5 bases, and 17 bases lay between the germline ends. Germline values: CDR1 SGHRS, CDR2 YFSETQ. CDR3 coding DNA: TGCGCCAGCAGCTTACGGGATTACGTCGGAGACGAGCAGTACTTC. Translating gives CASSLRDYVGDEQYF.

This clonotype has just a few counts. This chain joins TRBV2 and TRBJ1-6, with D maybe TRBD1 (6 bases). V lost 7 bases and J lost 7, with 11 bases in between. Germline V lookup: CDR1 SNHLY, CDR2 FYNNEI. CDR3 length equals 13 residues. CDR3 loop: CASKPGANSPLHF. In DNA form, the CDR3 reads TGTGCCAGCAAGCCGGGGGCGAATTCACCCCTCCACTTT.

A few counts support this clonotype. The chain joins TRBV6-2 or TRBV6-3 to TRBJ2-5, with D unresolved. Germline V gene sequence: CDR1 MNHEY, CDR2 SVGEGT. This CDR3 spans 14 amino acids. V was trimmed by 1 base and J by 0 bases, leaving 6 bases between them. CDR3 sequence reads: CASSYYSYQETQYF. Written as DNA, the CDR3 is TGTGCCAGCAGTTACTACAGCTACCAAGAGACCCAGTACTTC.

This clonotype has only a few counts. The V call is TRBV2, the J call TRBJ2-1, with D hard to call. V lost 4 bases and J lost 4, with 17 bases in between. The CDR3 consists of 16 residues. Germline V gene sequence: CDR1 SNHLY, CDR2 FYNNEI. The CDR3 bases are TGTGCCAGCAGTGCCGTTAGGCTAACGGTGTACAATGAGCAGTTCTTC. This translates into CASSAVRLTVYNEQFF.